The entry that follows covers one TCR beta chain sequence. Its antigen is unidentified. This sample was included in a study of T cells in localized non-small cell lung cancer. The study's findings and limits: A denser population of T cells in blood accompanied longer overall survival. It remains possible that heterogeneity exists, since only one tumor region was sequenced.

Germline CDR1 is MDHEN and CDR2 is SYDVKM. This CDR3 has 14 amino acids. Trimming pared 2 bases from V and 0 bases from J, leaving 7 bases between. Method: immunoSEQ multiplex PCR; TCRdb's copy keeps in-frame clones and lacks some. The table lists thousands of clones, around 56% of them singletons, with around 8.6% in the top ten. The sample was lymph node tissue, taken before any cancer treatment. The gene calls are TRBV28 and TRBJ1-2; the D gene is possibly TRBD1 (6 bases). The TCR comes from a male donor older than 55 with stage I squamous cell lung carcinoma. This chain's CDR3 is CASSLQGTNYGYTF. Here the CDR3 DNA reads TGTGCCAGCAGTTTACAGGGGACTAACTATGGCTACACCTTC.